This TCR beta chain was sequenced for a study of cytomegalovirus exposure and HLA in healthy donors. Study in general: Early release data held 85 million or so unique TCRs from HLA-typed donors.

The study ran its PCR with 60 Vbeta and 13 Jbeta primers. Under the authors' procedure: Per a later analysis, the number of unique TCR beta chains was about 80 million, of which 9 million to 12 million were shared. This table comes from immunoSEQ multiplex PCR, and its TCRdb copy is limited to in-frame clones, with some not included. V, J and clone size were drawn from that table, and D and trimming were deduced from the DNA. In the table there are about 160,000 clones, 80% of which are singletons. A word on this clone: Its antigen is unknown.

Trimming pared 1 base from V and 1 base from J, leaving 6 bases between. Germline CDR1 reads MNHEY; CDR2 reads SMNVEV (reference sequence). The CDR3 has 14 residues. General observations from the study: Listed as cytomegalovirus-associated were 150 or so TCR beta chains. TCR beta V segments were, for the most part, productive about 87% or about 30% of the time in an earlier analysis.

Input material: PBMCs. This clonotype was sampled from a male donor in good health and CMV-seropositive. This chain connects TRBV27 to TRBJ2-3, with D possibly matching TRBD2 (6 bases). The CDR3 loop reads CASSLWEGTDTQYF. The CDR3 DNA is TGTGCCAGCAGTTTATGGGAGGGCACAGATACGCAGTATTTT.